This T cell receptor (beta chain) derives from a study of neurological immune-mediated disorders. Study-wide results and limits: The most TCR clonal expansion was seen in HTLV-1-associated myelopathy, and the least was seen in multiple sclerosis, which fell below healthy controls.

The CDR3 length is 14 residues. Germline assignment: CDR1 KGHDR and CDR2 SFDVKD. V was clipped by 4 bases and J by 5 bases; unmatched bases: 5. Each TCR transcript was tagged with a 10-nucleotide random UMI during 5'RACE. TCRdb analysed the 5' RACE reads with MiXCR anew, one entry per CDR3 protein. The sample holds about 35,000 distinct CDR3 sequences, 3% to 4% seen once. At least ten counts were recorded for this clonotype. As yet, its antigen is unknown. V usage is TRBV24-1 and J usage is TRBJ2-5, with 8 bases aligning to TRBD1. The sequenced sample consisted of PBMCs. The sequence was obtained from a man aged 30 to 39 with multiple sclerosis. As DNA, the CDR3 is TGTGCCACCAGTGACACAGGGGGTGGGGAGACCCAGTACTTC. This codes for CATSDTGGGETQYF.